The 9 T cell receptor beta chains reported below all come from one sample, sequenced in a study of post-analysis software for immune sequencing data. Study observations and caveats: Patients showed TRBV5-6, TRBV5-1 and TRBV20-1 among 4 or 5 TRBV segments more frequent than in controls.

Sequencing libraries made from TCR beta cDNA carried unique molecular identifiers. Via MiXCR, TCRdb re-called the PCR reads, giving one row per CDR3 protein. The sample yields about 680,000 distinct CDR3 sequences, more than 50% seen once. Antigen specificity for these receptors is unknown. The sample comprised blood. The receptors were gathered from a girl aged 2 to 10 with multiple sclerosis.

The chain couples TRBV9 to TRBJ2-1; TRBD2 matches at 9 bases. The germline CDR1 and CDR2 sequences are SGDLS and YYNGEE. V dropped 4 bases and J dropped 2; count of bases not matched to a gene: 7. This CDR3 spans 16 amino acids. The CDR3 reads CASSTPGLAAYNEQFF. Here the CDR3 DNA reads TGTGCCAGCAGCACCCCGGGACTAGCTGCCTACAATGAGCAGTTCTTC.

The rearrangement links TRBV7-9 to TRBJ2-2, with 7 bases matching TRBD1. The length of the CDR3 is 18 residues. V was clipped by 5 bases and J by 5 bases; unmatched bases: 17. The germline V gene encodes CDR1 SEHNR and CDR2 FQNEAQ (reference sequence). The CDR3 DNA sequence: TGTGCCAGCAGCCAGATTGGATTCGGACAGGTCTGGACCGGGGAGCTGTTTTTT. It is translated as CASSQIGFGQVWTGELFF.

The chain links TRBV4-3 to TRBJ1-2; 8 nucleotides match TRBD1. Germline CDR1 LGHNA, CDR2 YSLEER. Germline trimming cut 2 bases from V and 3 bases from J; bases unmatched to any gene: 2. There are 14 residues in the CDR3. The CDR3: CASSQPGGYYGYTF. CDR3 DNA sequence: TGCGCCAGCAGCCAACCAGGGGGCTACTATGGCTACACCTTC.

This clonotype was detected a few times. This rearrangement joins TRBV24-1 to TRBJ2-1; D is ambiguous. Trimming removed 8 bases at V and 9 bases at J, with 10 bases between. This CDR3 has 11 amino acids. CDR1 and CDR2 from the germline V gene are KGHDR and SFDVKD. DNA of the CDR3: TGTGCCACCAAACGACTTAGTGAGCAGTTCTTC. It is translated as CATKRLSEQFF.

The rearrangement links TRBV10-2 to TRBJ2-7; D is tentatively TRBD1 or TRBD2 (6 bases each). V was shortened by 4 bases and J by 3 bases, with 13 bases between the two germline ends. The CDR3 runs 14 residues. Germline V gene sequence: CDR1 WSHSY, CDR2 SAAADI. CDR3 region: CASSVAGGGYEQYF. The DNA for the CDR3 is TGCGCCAGCAGTGTGGCAGGAGGGGGCTACGAGCAGTACTTC.

V gene TRBV28 combines with J gene TRBJ2-5; D not certain. Trimming took off 3 bases at V and 2 bases at J, with 25 bases between the two ends. This CDR3 has 19 amino acids. Germline V lookup: CDR1 MDHEN, CDR2 SYDVKM. The CDR3 reads CASSLISQDPEPSQETQYF. CDR3 in DNA: TGTGCCAGCAGTTTGATTTCCCAGGACCCAGAACCATCTCAAGAGACCCAGTACTTC.

This rearrangement joins TRBV11-2 to TRBJ2-1, with TRBD2 as a possible D gene (5 bases). The CDR3 has 14 residues. Germline lookup yields CDR1 SGHAT and CDR2 FQNNGV. V shed 4 bases and J shed 4 bases, with 11 bases lying between them. CDR3 sequence (DNA): TGTGCCAGCAGCTCTCGAGGGCCTTACAATGAGCAGTTCTTC. Translating gives CASSSRGPYNEQFF.

The chain uses TRBV2 and TRBJ2-7; D is unclear. Trimming took off 7 bases at V and 2 bases at J, with 12 bases between the two ends. The CDR3 runs 13 residues. The germline gives CDR1 SNHLY, CDR2 FYNNEI. The CDR3, as DNA: TGTGCCAGCAACGTGGGCAGAGCCTACGAGCAGTACTTC. This codes for CASNVGRAYEQYF.

The CDR3 DNA sequence: TGTGCCAGCATCGAGGGGGCCTACACAGATACGCAGTATTTT. It translates to CASIEGAYTDTQYF. This sequence joins TRBV6-2 or TRBV6-3 and TRBJ2-3; 7 bases map to TRBD1. V lost 7 bases and J lost 2; bases outside the gene matches: 6. The CDR3 spans 14 residues. CDR1 and CDR2 (germline): MNHEY, SVGEGT.